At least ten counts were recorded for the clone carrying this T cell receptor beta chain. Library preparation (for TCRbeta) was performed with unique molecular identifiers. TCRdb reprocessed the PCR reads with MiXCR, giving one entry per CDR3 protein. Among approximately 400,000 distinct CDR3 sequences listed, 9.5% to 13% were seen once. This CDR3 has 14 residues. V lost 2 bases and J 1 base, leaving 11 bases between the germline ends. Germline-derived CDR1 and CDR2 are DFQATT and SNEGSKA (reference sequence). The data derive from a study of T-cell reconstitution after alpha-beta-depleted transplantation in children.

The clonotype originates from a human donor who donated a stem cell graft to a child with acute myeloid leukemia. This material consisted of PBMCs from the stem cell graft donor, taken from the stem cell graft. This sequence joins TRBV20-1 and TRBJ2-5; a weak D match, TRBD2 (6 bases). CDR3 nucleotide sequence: TGCAGTGCTAGAACGGGACTCACCCAAGAGACCCAGTACTTC. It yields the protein CSARTGLTQETQYF.